In its sample, the clone carrying this T cell receptor (beta chain) was seen a few times. The data originate from a study of blood T cells in healthy people across ages. Together with a sample-barcoded 5' primer, a J-beta primer mix was included in a second PCR lasting about 7 to 11 cycles. All samples yielded 3 million or more CDR3-containing paired-end reads. Each CDR3 protein is one row after TCRdb ran MiXCR on the 5' RACE reads. The sample carries approximately 780,000 distinct CDR3 sequences, more than 25% recorded once. Looked up from germline, CDR1 is LGHNA and CDR2 is YNFKEQ. The CDR3 contains 15 residues. This sample was also put to use in a study of T cells of mothers and their children.

The sequenced sample consisted of blood. This sequence joins TRBV4-2 and TRBJ2-5, with 7 bases that match TRBD2. Gene TRBJ2-7 matches the end of the DNA better, so the J call may be wrong. The receptor was derived from a boy between 10 and 17 years old in good health. The CDR3 coding sequence is TGTGCCAGCAGCCCTGATGCGGGGGAAGTCTACGAGCAGTACTTC. Translated: CASSPDAGEVYEQYF.